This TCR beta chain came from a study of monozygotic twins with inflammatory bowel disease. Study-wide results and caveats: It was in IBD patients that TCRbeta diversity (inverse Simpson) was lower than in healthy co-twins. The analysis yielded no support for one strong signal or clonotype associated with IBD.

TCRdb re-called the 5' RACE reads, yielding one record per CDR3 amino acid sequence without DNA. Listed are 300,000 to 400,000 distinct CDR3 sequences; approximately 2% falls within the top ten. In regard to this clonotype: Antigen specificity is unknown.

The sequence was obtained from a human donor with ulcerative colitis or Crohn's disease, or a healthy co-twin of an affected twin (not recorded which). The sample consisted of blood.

The CDR3 sequence is CASSGHWDGQETQYF. The chain is built from TRBV5-4 and TRBJ2-5; without DNA, the TCRdb call of TRBD1 cannot be checked. Looked up from germline, CDR1 is SGHNT and CDR2 is YYREEE (reference sequence). The CDR3 covers 15 residues.